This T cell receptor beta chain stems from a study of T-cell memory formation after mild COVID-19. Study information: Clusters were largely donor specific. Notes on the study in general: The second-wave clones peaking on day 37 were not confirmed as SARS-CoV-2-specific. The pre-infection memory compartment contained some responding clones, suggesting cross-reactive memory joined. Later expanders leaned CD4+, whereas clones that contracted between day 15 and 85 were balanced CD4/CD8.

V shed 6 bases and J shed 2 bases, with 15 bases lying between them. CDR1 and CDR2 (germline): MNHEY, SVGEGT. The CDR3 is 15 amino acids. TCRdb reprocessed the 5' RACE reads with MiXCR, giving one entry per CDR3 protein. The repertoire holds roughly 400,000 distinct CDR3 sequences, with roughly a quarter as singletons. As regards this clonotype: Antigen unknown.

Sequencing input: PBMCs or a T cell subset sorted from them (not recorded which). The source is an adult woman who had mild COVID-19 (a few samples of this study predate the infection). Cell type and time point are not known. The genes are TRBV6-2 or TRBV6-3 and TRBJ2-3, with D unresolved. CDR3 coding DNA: TGTGCCAGCAGCTCCCCCACAGACTTCACAGATACGCAGTATTTT. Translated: CASSSPTDFTDTQYF.